Listed below are T cell receptor beta chains from one sample, sequenced in a study of OX40 agonist ivuxolimab in advanced cancers. Sequencing used immunoSEQ multiplex PCR; TCRdb keeps in-frame clones, though not all of them. The sample includes about 59,000 clones, roughly 84% of them seen just once. Specimen: CD4+ or CD8+ T cells sorted from blood, collected in a trial of the OX40 agonist ivuxolimab. The receptor set was obtained from an adult with an advanced solid tumor such as melanoma, head and neck, liver or kidney cancer. The CDR3 runs from the conserved cysteine through the conserved F or W. Each record gives: D gene, V gene, CDR3 protein. D genes are given only for firm matches.

D gene: TRBD1
V gene: TRBV2
CDR3 protein: CASMGDRGSTEAFF

D gene: TRBD1
V gene: TRBV10-3
CDR3 protein: CAIRASRGQETQYF

D gene: .
V gene: TRBV27
CDR3 protein: CASRAGTRKDSNQPQHF

D gene: .
V gene: TRBV5-6
CDR3 protein: CASSLSPQGSAEAFF

D gene: .
V gene: TRBV5-6
CDR3 protein: CASSGYTRNTGELFF

D gene: .
V gene: TRBV9
CDR3 protein: CASSVGPQVADTQYF

D gene: .
V gene: TRBV6-1
CDR3 protein: CASSDAYRSGSYEQYF

D gene: .
V gene: TRBV21-1
CDR3 protein: CASSDRDPNQPQHF

D gene: TRBD2
V gene: TRBV6-5
CDR3 protein: CASTYRREFADTQYF

D gene: .
V gene: TRBV7-9
CDR3 protein: CASSRPDTSYGYTF

D gene: TRBD1
V gene: TRBV9
CDR3 protein: CASSVGTGGSSPLHF

D gene: .
V gene: TRBV2
CDR3 protein: CASSVEKNTEAFF

D gene: .
V gene: TRBV7-9
CDR3 protein: CASSLAGRGSPLHF

D gene: .
V gene: TRBV5-1
CDR3 protein: CASSLGRAGANVLTF